The 28 T cell receptor beta chains presented below share a single source sample, sequenced in a study of blood T cell repertoires in COVID-19. TCRdb keeps only in-frame clones here, not all; method: immunoSEQ multiplex PCR. The sample has around 140,000 clones, 87% seen once; the top ten hold 8.6%. Material for sequencing was peripheral blood. The origin of the receptors is a woman aged 45-60 years with active or convalescent COVID-19.

The chain employs TRBV18 and TRBJ2-3; 9 nucleotides align to TRBD1. Trimming took 3 bases from V and 8 from J; bases not matched to a gene: 9. The germline gives CDR1 KGHSH, CDR2 LQKENI. The CDR3 has 15 amino acids. This CDR3 is CASSPFTGGLGTQYF. CDR3 DNA sequence: TGTGCCAGCTCACCTTTTACAGGGGGCCTGGGTACGCAGTATTTT.

J is TRBJ1-4 and V is TRBV28; 10 bases align to TRBD1. Losses at the gene ends were 5 bases for V and 8 bases for J; bases not matched to a gene: 5. CDR1 and CDR2 from the germline V gene are MDHEN and SYDVKM. The CDR3 extends over 14 amino acids. The CDR3 DNA reads as TGTGCCAGCAGTGTGGGACAGGGGCTGGAAAAACTGTTTTTT. Translating gives CASSVGQGLEKLFF.

The sample holds one count of this clone. This chain uses TRBV25-1 with TRBJ2-7, with 9 bases that match TRBD2. Losses at the gene ends were 1 base for V and 3 bases for J; bases not matched to a gene: 4. CDR3 length equals 15 residues. Germline CDR1 and CDR2: MGHDK and SYGVNS. CDR3 residues: CASSESLAGLYEQYF. The CDR3 DNA follows: TGTGCCAGCAGTGAATCCCTAGCGGGGCTCTACGAGCAGTACTTC.

This clone appeared once. J is TRBJ1-1 and V is TRBV27; D may be TRBD1 (5 bases). Trimming removed 6 bases at V and 4 bases at J, with 12 bases between. CDR3 size: 13 residues. Germline V gene lookup returns CDR1 MNHEY and CDR2 SMNVEV (reference sequence). CDR3 in DNA: TGTGCCAGCAGGTGGATCGGGGGCACTGAAGCTTTCTTT. This encodes CASRWIGGTEAFF.

Worth noting for this clone: The same CDR3 also results from other DNA sequences found in this sample. The J gene is TRBJ2-3, the V gene TRBV4-1, with 9 bases that match TRBD2. Germline V gives CDR1 MGHRA, CDR2 YSYEKL. V lost 1 base and J lost 1; bases outside the gene matches: 6. This CDR3 comprises 17 residues. The CDR3 region has the DNA TGCGCCAGCAGCCAAGGAGGGGCGGGAGGGGGCACAGATACGCAGTATTTT. This gives the protein CASSQGGAGGGTDTQYF.

The gene calls are TRBV7-9 and TRBJ2-7; D possibly corresponds to TRBD2 (6 bases). Trimming pared 5 bases from V and 4 bases from J, leaving 12 bases between. Germline CDR1 is SEHNR and CDR2 is FQNEAQ (reference sequence). The CDR3 spans 13 residues. CDR3 DNA: TGTGCCAGCAGCGGAGGGGCAAATTACGAGCAGTACTTC. This encodes CASSGGANYEQYF.

The rearrangement links TRBV18 to TRBJ2-7; 7 bases agree with TRBD2. The V and J ends lost 6 bases and 2 bases, in that order; junction bases with no gene match: 10. Germline-derived CDR1 and CDR2 are KGHSH and LQKENI. The CDR3 is 15 amino acids. The CDR3 DNA follows: TGTGCCAGCTCGCCGGGGGGAGTTTACGCCTACGAGCAGTACTTC. Protein sequence: CASSPGGVYAYEQYF.

The J gene is TRBJ2-7, the V gene TRBV5-4, with 8 bases matching TRBD1. This CDR3 comprises 15 residues. V gave up 4 bases and J gave up 2 bases; unmatched junction bases: 8. Germline-derived CDR1 and CDR2 are SGHNT and YYREEE (reference sequence). The CDR3 coding sequence is TGTGCCAGCAGCGCGGACAGGGCCCTTACCTACGAGCAGTACTTC. It yields the protein CASSADRALTYEQYF.

In DNA, the CDR3 is TGTGCCAGCAGCCGTTCCGGGGTAACCGGGGAGCTGTTTTTT. Translated, it gives CASSRSGVTGELFF. The chain has TRBV6-5 and TRBJ2-2; TRBD2 is a possible D gene (5 bases). This CDR3 comprises 14 residues. The germline CDR1 and CDR2 sequences are MNHEY and SVGAGI. The V gene lost 6 bases and the J gene lost 5 bases, with 13 bases spanning the gap.

J is TRBJ2-1 and V is TRBV6-6; a possible D gene is TRBD2 (5 bases). The CDR3 spans 13 residues. V dropped 7 bases and J dropped 2 bases, with 9 bases sitting between them. Germline V gene sequence: CDR1 MNHNY, CDR2 SVGAGI (reference sequence). In DNA, the CDR3 is TGTGCCAGCATTTCCGGGACCTACAATGAGCAGTTCTTC. The encoded protein is CASISGTYNEQFF.

This chain connects TRBV19 to TRBJ1-5; no definite D call. This CDR3 is 12 amino acids long. Trimming cost V 5 bases and J 7 bases, with 9 bases left between them. CDR1 is LNHDA, CDR2 SQIVND, per germline (reference sequence). This chain's CDR3 is CASSLERQPQHF. In nucleotides, the CDR3 is TGTGCCAGTAGTCTCGAGAGGCAGCCCCAGCATTTT.

The chain is built from TRBV27 and TRBJ1-5; D might be TRBD1 (6 bases). Trimming stripped 3 bases from V and 5 bases from J, with 17 bases between. The germline V gene has CDR1 MNHEY and CDR2 SMNVEV (reference sequence). CDR3 length: 16 amino acids. The CDR3 region is CASSFLAAGDDQPQHF. CDR3 nucleotide sequence: TGTGCCAGCAGTTTCCTCGCAGCAGGGGACGATCAGCCCCAGCATTTT.

This chain links TRBV12-3 or TRBV12-4 with TRBJ1-5, with a possible D match to TRBD1 (6 bases). V was shortened by 6 bases and J by 6 bases, with 12 bases between the two germline ends. CDR3 length equals 13 residues. Here the CDR3 reads CASRRTGSQPQHF. The CDR3 region has the DNA TGTGCCAGCAGACGAACAGGGTCTCAGCCCCAGCATTTT.

The chain couples TRBV18 to TRBJ1-3; D unclear. The CDR3 is 16 amino acids. Germline V gene sequence: CDR1 KGHSH, CDR2 LQKENI. V was clipped by 3 bases and J by 0 bases, with 12 bases between them. This CDR3 reads CASSPARSFSGNTIYF. CDR3 in DNA: TGTGCCAGCTCACCCGCCCGGAGTTTCTCTGGAAACACCATATATTTT. Together with reference TRBV18 and TRBJ1-3, the CDR3 gives the full variable domain: NAGVMQNPRHLVRRRGQEARLRCSPMKGHSHVYWYRQLPEEGLKFMVYLQKENIIDESGMPKERFSAEFPKEGPSILRIQQVVRGDSAAYFCASSPARSFSGNTIYFGEGSWLTVV.

The rearrangement uses TRBV19 and TRBJ2-5; no definite D call. The ends were cut back, 3 bases at V and 2 bases at J, with 7 bases in the middle. The CDR3 consists of 13 residues. The germline gives CDR1 LNHDA, CDR2 SQIVND (reference sequence). For the CDR3, the DNA is TGTGCCAGTAGTATTCCAGGACAAGAGACCCAGTACTTC. This codes for CASSIPGQETQYF.

This rearrangement joins TRBV7-3 to TRBJ2-2; a possible D gene is TRBD2 (5 bases). In germline, CDR1 is SGHTA, CDR2 FQGTGA. The CDR3 loop spans 12 amino acids. Between the trimmed V and J ends, which lost 5 bases and 7 bases, there was a span of 8 bases. CDR3 nucleotide sequence: TGTGCCAGCAGCCCGGGAATCGGGGAGCTGTTTTTT. It is translated as CASSPGIGELFF.

The chain joins TRBV2 to TRBJ1-1; D is perhaps TRBD1 (5 bases). Trimming took 5 bases from V and 4 from J, leaving 23 bases between them. Per germline, CDR1 SNHLY and CDR2 FYNNEI. This CDR3 is 17 amino acids long. The CDR3 DNA is TGTGCCAGCAGTCATTCTCATCAGGTGGGGGGGTCCACTGAAGCTTTCTTT. Translation: CASSHSHQVGGSTEAFF.

V gene TRBV2 combines with J gene TRBJ2-3; 11 nucleotides match TRBD2. Germline CDR1 and CDR2: SNHLY and FYNNEI. The CDR3 extends over 11 amino acids. The CDR3 DNA follows: TGTTTAGCGGGAGGGGAGGATACGCAGTATTTT. Protein sequence: CLAGGEDTQYF.

The CDR3 loop is CASREGNSDQPQHF. CDR3 nucleotide sequence: TGTGCCAGCAGGGAGGGCAACTCGGATCAGCCCCAGCATTTT. The chain recombines TRBV2 with TRBJ1-5, with no clear D. The CDR3 consists of 14 residues. Germline assignment: CDR1 SNHLY and CDR2 FYNNEI. Trimming removed 6 bases from V and 5 bases from J, with 14 bases in between.

The chain employs TRBV20-1 and TRBJ2-1, with TRBD1 as a possible D gene (5 bases). V gave up 5 bases and J gave up 10 bases, with 12 bases separating them. Germline-derived CDR1 and CDR2 are DFQATT and SNEGSKA (reference sequence). The CDR3 runs 11 residues. The CDR3 spells CSAYRIQEQFF. The CDR3 DNA reads TGCAGTGCTTACAGGATTCAGGAGCAGTTCTTC.

The rearrangement uses TRBV27 and TRBJ2-1; D may be TRBD2 (6 bases). V lost 5 bases to trimming and J lost 4 bases, with 21 bases between them. This CDR3 is 17 amino acids long. Germline V gene lookup returns CDR1 MNHEY and CDR2 SMNVEV (reference sequence). The CDR3 sequence is CASSPFGSPGGYNEQFF. The DNA for the CDR3 is TGTGCCAGCAGTCCATTCGGGAGCCCTGGGGGTTACAATGAGCAGTTCTTC.

The CDR3 DNA reads TGTGCCACCAGCAGAGTAACTAGCGGGAGCGGCGGGGAGCTGTTTTTT. This codes for CATSRVTSGSGGELFF. V and J are TRBV15 and TRBJ2-2; 11 nucleotides line up with TRBD2. Trimming at V came to 1 base and at J to 7 bases, leaving 5 bases not matched to a gene. Germline CDR1 and CDR2: LNHNV and YYDKDF (reference sequence). CDR3 length: 16 amino acids. The full variable domain, completed using reference TRBV15 and TRBJ2-2, is DAMVIQNPRYQVTQFGKPVTLSCSQTLNHNVMYWYQQKSSQAPKLLFHYYDKDFNNEADTPDNFQSRRPNTSFCFLDIRSPGLGDTAMYLCATSRVTSGSGGELFFGEGSRLTVL.

The chain is built from TRBV4-3 and TRBJ2-7; 10 bases map to TRBD2. The ends lost 0 bases at V and 7 bases at J; junction bases unmatched: 6. The CDR3 sequence is 15 residues long. Germline CDR1 LGHNA, CDR2 YSLEER. CDR3 amino acids: CASSQDGLAGVEQYF. For the CDR3, the DNA is TGCGCCAGCAGCCAAGATGGCCTAGCGGGAGTTGAGCAGTACTTC.

This rearrangement joins TRBV19 to TRBJ1-4, with 8 bases aligning to TRBD1. Germline V CDR1 and CDR2: LNHDA, SQIVND (reference sequence). The junction had 3 bases not matched to a gene; V was cut back by 7 bases and J by 5 bases. CDR3 length equals 13 residues. Here the CDR3 reads CASKTGVNEKLFF. The DNA for the CDR3 is TGTGCCAGTAAGACAGGGGTAAATGAAAAACTGTTTTTT.

This sequence joins TRBV11-3 and TRBJ2-5; D perhaps matches TRBD2 (5 bases). Trimming shortened V by 2 bases and J by 4 bases, and 17 bases separated the two germline ends. Germline V gene sequence: CDR1 SGHNT, CDR2 YENEEA. The CDR3 has 16 residues. The CDR3 spells CASSLTASGLGETQYF. In DNA, the CDR3 is TGTGCCAGCAGCTTAACCGCTTCGGGGTTGGGAGAGACCCAGTACTTC.

This chain joins TRBV2 and TRBJ2-3; 10 bases match TRBD2. The ends lost 5 bases at V and 6 bases at J; junction bases unmatched: 5. The CDR3 length is 14 residues. Germline CDR1 reads SNHLY; CDR2 reads FYNNEI. Written as DNA, the CDR3 is TGTGCCAGCAGTCTCGCTAGCGGGAGTGATACGCAGTATTTT. This encodes CASSLASGSDTQYF.

This chain uses TRBV6-2 or TRBV6-3 with TRBJ2-7; D remains unclear. Per the germline V gene, CDR1 is MNHEY and CDR2 is SVGEGT. The V end was cut by 6 bases, the J end by 3 bases, with 9 bases between. The CDR3 is 12 amino acids. The CDR3 sequence is CASSTSGYEQYF. CDR3 DNA sequence: TGTGCCAGCAGCACCTCGGGCTACGAGCAGTACTTC.

The sample holds a few counts of this clone. The chain carries TRBV20-1 and TRBJ2-2; a possible D gene is TRBD2 (5 bases). The CDR3 runs 14 residues. CDR1 DFQATT and CDR2 SNEGSKA come from the germline V gene (reference sequence). The V end was cut by 3 bases, the J end by 4 bases, with 12 bases between. CDR3 amino acids: CSASGGWVTGELFF. The CDR3 nucleotides are TGCAGTGCTAGTGGAGGATGGGTCACCGGGGAGCTGTTTTTT.